This T cell receptor (beta chain) was retrieved from a study of spatial heterogeneity in lung cancer. Across the study: Donors were approximately 70 untreated early-stage non-small cell lung cancer patients. Sequencing consistently turned up more beta-chain sequences than alpha-chain sequences.

Each TCR cDNA molecule carried a unique molecular identifier. Each CDR3 protein gets one entry after TCRdb re-called the 5' RACE reads with MiXCR. The profile shows under 150,000 distinct CDR3 sequences, less than 14% of them singletons. The CDR3 has 16 amino acids. The J segment lost 5 bases and the V segment lost 5 bases, leaving 8 bases of the junction unmatched. Germline V gene lookup returns CDR1 SGHTA and CDR2 FQGNSA. Time point denoted: blood at routine non-recurrence follow-up after resection. Frozen PBMC, nontumor lung or tumor provided whole RNA, which was sequenced unsorted. The receptor was derived from a female donor with early-stage non-small cell lung cancer. The starting material was PBMCs, obtained at follow-up. This chain connects TRBV7-2 to TRBJ2-3, with 12 nucleotides matching TRBD2. CDR3 DNA sequence: TGTGCCAGCAGCCTCCGACTAGCGGGAGAGGTAGATACGCAGTATTTT. Translation: CASSLRLAGEVDTQYF.